The 22 T cell receptor beta chains in this list originate from one sample, sequenced in a study of T cell repertoires in cytomegalovirus infection. TCRdb ran MiXCR on the reads and lists one entry per CDR3 protein. The sample yields some 680,000 distinct CDR3 sequences, 35% to 45% seen once. Source material: PBMCs. All receptors come from a human donor in good health (CMV status not recorded). Some clones in this sample may be carry-over from other donors' samples.

This clonotype was seen a few times. This sequence joins TRBV5-1 and TRBJ2-1, with a possible D match to TRBD2 (5 bases). The CDR3 has 15 amino acids. The germline gives CDR1 SGHRS, CDR2 YFSETQ. Trimming removed 3 bases at V and 0 bases at J, with 10 bases between. The CDR3 here is CASSSEGSSYNEQFF. DNA for the CDR3: TGCGCCAGCAGCTCAGAGGGAAGCTCCTACAATGAGCAGTTCTTC.

This chain connects TRBV12-3 or TRBV12-4 to TRBJ1-1; D gene ambiguous. The V and J ends lost 6 bases and 5 bases respectively, with 16 bases between them. CDR3 length: 14 amino acids. In nucleotides, the CDR3 is TGTGCCAGCAGCTCCGGAACGGTGAGGACTGAAGCTTTCTTT. Translating it yields CASSSGTVRTEAFF.

This clonotype has only a few counts. The V and J genes are TRBV20-1 and TRBJ1-2, with TRBD1 matching 9 bases. The V and J ends lost 1 base and 4 bases, in that order; junction bases with no gene match: 7. The CDR3 length is 15 residues. Looked up from germline, CDR1 is DFQATT and CDR2 is SNEGSKA (reference sequence). CDR3 protein: CSARVNGQGLYGYTF. The CDR3 region has the DNA TGCAGTGCTAGAGTTAATGGACAGGGGCTCTATGGCTACACCTTC.

This clonotype appeared many times. This chain joins TRBV11-1 and TRBJ2-3, with D unresolved. The CDR3 consists of 12 residues. In germline, CDR1 is SGHAT, CDR2 FQDESV (reference sequence). V lost 1 base and J 3 bases, leaving 2 bases between the germline ends. The CDR3 DNA follows: TGTGCCAGCAGCTTAGGGACAGATACGCAGTATTTT. It encodes CASSLGTDTQYF. Drawing the rest from reference TRBV11-1 and TRBJ2-3, the complete variable domain is EAEVAQSPRYKITEKSQAVAFWCDPISGHATLYWYRQILGQGPELLVQFQDESVVDDSQLPKDRFSAERLKGVDSTLKIQPAELGDSAMYLCASSLGTDTQYFGPGTRLTVL.

The V call is TRBV6-6, the J call TRBJ2-1; possible D gene TRBD2, 7 bases. In germline, CDR1 is MNHNY, CDR2 SVGAGI (reference sequence). Trimming removed 3 bases from V and 6 bases from J, with 18 bases in between. This CDR3 spans 16 amino acids. CDR3 amino acids: CASSYVGGPIPNEQFF. CDR3 sequence (DNA): TGTGCCAGCAGTTATGTGGGGGGGCCCATTCCCAATGAGCAGTTCTTC.

The rearrangement uses TRBV11-2 and TRBJ2-7; 8 nucleotides agree with TRBD1. V dropped 0 bases and J dropped 5; count of bases not matched to a gene: 9. This CDR3 contains 16 residues. Per the germline V gene, CDR1 is SGHAT and CDR2 is FQNNGV. CDR3 loop: CASSLESRDRKHEQYF. In DNA form, the CDR3 reads TGTGCCAGCAGCTTAGAGTCCCGGGACAGGAAGCACGAGCAGTACTTC.

There are a few counts of this clonotype. V is TRBV7-2 and J is TRBJ1-1; 10 nucleotides agree with TRBD1. CDR3 size: 17 residues. In germline, CDR1 is SGHTA, CDR2 FQGNSA. V gave up 0 bases and J gave up 4 bases; unmatched junction bases: 8. The CDR3 nucleotides are TGTGCCAGCAGCTTAGCTCTTATGGGACAGGGGTTCACTGAAGCTTTCTTT. This codes for CASSLALMGQGFTEAFF.

This clonotype was counted only a few times. The rearrangement uses TRBV6-6 and TRBJ2-7; 9 positions match TRBD1. This CDR3 has 16 residues. Germline V lookup: CDR1 MNHNY, CDR2 SVGAGI (reference sequence). The ends lost 6 bases at V and 1 base at J; junction bases unmatched: 10. The CDR3 sequence: CASSDPPGTGSYEQYF. The CDR3 nucleotides read TGTGCCAGCAGCGATCCCCCCGGGACAGGGTCCTACGAGCAGTACTTC.

This clonotype turned up a few times. The chain combines TRBV7-6 with TRBJ2-1, with 12 bases fitting TRBD2. This CDR3 is built from 17 residues. Trimming cost V 5 bases and J 2 bases; bases outside gene matches: 7. The germline V gene encodes CDR1 SGHVS and CDR2 FNYEAQ. CDR3 protein: CASSLRLAGAPYNEQFF. The CDR3, as DNA: TGTGCCAGCAGCCTTCGACTAGCGGGAGCCCCCTACAATGAGCAGTTCTTC. The whole variable domain, remainder taken from reference TRBV7-6 and TRBJ2-1, is GAGVSQSPRYKVTKRGQDVALRCDPISGHVSLYWYRQALGQGPEFLTYFNYEAQQDKSGLPNDRFSAERPEGSISTLTIQRTEQRDSAMYRCASSLRLAGAPYNEQFFGPGTRLTVL.

The chain is built from TRBV4-2 and TRBJ1-4; D is undetermined. The germline V gene encodes CDR1 LGHNA and CDR2 YNFKEQ. The length of the CDR3 is 15 residues. V was shortened by 4 bases and J by 3 bases, with 12 bases between the two germline ends. In nucleotides, the CDR3 is TGTGCCAGCAGCCGACCAAGGGTGGCTAATGAAAAACTGTTTTTT. It codes for CASSRPRVANEKLFF.

This chain joins TRBV5-1 and TRBJ1-1; 8 bases are shared with TRBD1. CDR1 and CDR2 from the germline V gene are SGHRS and YFSETQ. Trimming removed 3 bases from V and 4 bases from J; junction bases left unmatched: 8. The CDR3 extends over 15 amino acids. The CDR3 spells CASSSMTGVATEAFF. The CDR3 region has the DNA TGCGCCAGCAGCTCGATGACAGGGGTTGCCACTGAAGCTTTCTTT.

This clonotype has a handful of counts. This chain links TRBV7-8 with TRBJ2-7; 8 positions match TRBD2. The CDR3 consists of 15 residues. CDR1 is SGHVS and CDR2 is FQNEAQ in the germline V gene. Trimming cost V 1 base and J 2 bases; bases outside gene matches: 4. Written as DNA, the CDR3 is TGTGCCAGCAGCTTAGGACGGACTAGCACCTACGAGCAGTACTTC. It codes for CASSLGRTSTYEQYF.

The genes are TRBV11-3 and TRBJ2-5; D gene ambiguous. The V end was cut by 3 bases, the J end by 3 bases, with 8 bases between. The CDR3 is 13 residues long. Germline-derived CDR1 and CDR2 are SGHNT and YENEEA. CDR3 amino acids: CASSFTAKETQYF. CDR3 bases: TGTGCCAGCAGCTTTACGGCTAAAGAGACCCAGTACTTC.

This clonotype was picked up a small number of times. CDR3 nucleotides: TGTGCCAGCAGCCCAGGAGGCCCAGGGAGTCAGACCCAGTACTTC. It translates to CASSPGGPGSQTQYF. The genes are TRBV11-1 and TRBJ2-5; D possibly matches TRBD1 or TRBD2 (5 bases each). This CDR3 has 15 amino acids. V was clipped by 5 bases and J by 6 bases, with 19 bases between them. Germline CDR1 SGHAT, CDR2 FQDESV (reference sequence).

V usage is TRBV4-2 and J usage is TRBJ2-3; 8 bases match TRBD1. Germline loops: CDR1 LGHNA, CDR2 YNFKEQ. J was trimmed by 4 bases and V by 0 bases; bases with no gene match: 3. The CDR3 runs to 15 residues. CDR3 loop: CASSQEGQAADTQYF. DNA of the CDR3: TGTGCCAGCAGCCAAGAGGGACAGGCGGCAGATACGCAGTATTTT.

Ten or more counts support this clonotype. The V and J genes are TRBV7-2 and TRBJ2-6; D unresolved. V was clipped by 5 bases and J by 4 bases, with 12 bases between them. Per germline, CDR1 SGHTA and CDR2 FQGNSA. This CDR3 region has 15 residues. The chain's CDR3 is CASSPPLAGANVLTF. The CDR3 DNA is TGTGCCAGCAGCCCTCCTCTTGCGGGGGCCAACGTCCTGACTTTC.

This clonotype showed up just a few times. V and J are TRBV4-1 and TRBJ2-5; D not resolved. Germline lookup yields CDR1 MGHRA and CDR2 YSYEKL. This CDR3 has 12 residues. Trimming stripped 0 bases from V and 6 bases from J, with 5 bases between. The CDR3 nucleotides are TGCGCCAGCAGCCAAGATTCACAGACCCAGTACTTC. Translating it yields CASSQDSQTQYF.

V and J are TRBV7-8 and TRBJ2-3; 9 bases agree with TRBD1. This CDR3 is built from 18 residues. Looked up from germline, CDR1 is SGHVS and CDR2 is FQNEAQ. The J segment lost 3 bases and the V segment lost 5 bases, leaving 15 bases of the junction unmatched. CDR3 nucleotides: TGTGCCAGCAGCAAATTACGTGCTGGAGACAGGGGGACAGATACGCAGTATTTT. It yields the protein CASSKLRAGDRGTDTQYF.

This clonotype occurred once. The gene calls are TRBV5-4 and TRBJ1-1; D unresolved. The germline V gene encodes CDR1 SGHNT and CDR2 YYREEE (reference sequence). The CDR3 is 13 amino acids. V gave up 0 bases and J gave up 8 bases, with 11 bases separating them. The CDR3 here is CASSLAPGSEAFF. Written as DNA, the CDR3 is TGTGCCAGCAGCTTGGCCCCGGGATCGGAAGCTTTCTTT.

The V and J genes are TRBV28 and TRBJ1-2; 9 bases agree with TRBD1. V was clipped by 6 bases and J by 11 bases; unmatched bases: 16. The CDR3 sequence is 15 residues long. Germline loops: CDR1 MDHEN, CDR2 SYDVKM. The CDR3 reads CASSPSGQGIMGYTF. Written as DNA, the CDR3 is TGTGCCAGCAGCCCTTCGGGACAGGGAATTATGGGGTACACCTTC.

The V gene is TRBV2, the J gene TRBJ1-2; 7 positions agree with TRBD1. The trim removed 10 bases at V and 3 bases at J, leaving 5 bases unmatched. This CDR3 has 12 residues. Per the germline V gene, CDR1 is SNHLY and CDR2 is FYNNEI. The CDR3 loop reads CANRDSYYGYTF. CDR3 nucleotide sequence: TGTGCCAACCGGGACAGCTACTATGGCTACACCTTC.

This clonotype showed up just a few times. The CDR3 coding sequence is TGTGCCAGCAGTTTCTTTATTTTCAGGGGGCGAGCAACTAATGAAAAACTGTTTTTT. Translated, it gives CASSFFIFRGRATNEKLFF. The chain links TRBV28 to TRBJ1-4; TRBD1 matches at 8 bases. The CDR3 runs 19 residues. Germline V gene sequence: CDR1 MDHEN, CDR2 SYDVKM. V was pared by 3 bases and J by 0 bases, with 12 bases of the junction left unmatched.